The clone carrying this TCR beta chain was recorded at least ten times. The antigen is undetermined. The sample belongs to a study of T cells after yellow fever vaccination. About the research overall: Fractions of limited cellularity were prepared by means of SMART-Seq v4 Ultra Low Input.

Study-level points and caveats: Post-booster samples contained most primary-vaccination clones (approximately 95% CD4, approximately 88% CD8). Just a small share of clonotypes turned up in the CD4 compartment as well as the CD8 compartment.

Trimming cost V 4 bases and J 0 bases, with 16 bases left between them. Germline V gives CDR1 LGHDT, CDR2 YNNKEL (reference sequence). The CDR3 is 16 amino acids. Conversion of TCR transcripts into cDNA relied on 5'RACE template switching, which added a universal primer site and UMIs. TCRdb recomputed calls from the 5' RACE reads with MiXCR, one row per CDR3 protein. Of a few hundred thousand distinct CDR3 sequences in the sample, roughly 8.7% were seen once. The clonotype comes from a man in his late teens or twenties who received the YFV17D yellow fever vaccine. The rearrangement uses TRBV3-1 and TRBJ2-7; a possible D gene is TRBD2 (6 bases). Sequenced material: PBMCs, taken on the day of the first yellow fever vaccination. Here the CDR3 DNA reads TGTGCCAGCAGCCTCGATAGCGGTTCCTACTCCTACGAGCAGTACTTC. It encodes CASSLDSGSYSYEQYF.